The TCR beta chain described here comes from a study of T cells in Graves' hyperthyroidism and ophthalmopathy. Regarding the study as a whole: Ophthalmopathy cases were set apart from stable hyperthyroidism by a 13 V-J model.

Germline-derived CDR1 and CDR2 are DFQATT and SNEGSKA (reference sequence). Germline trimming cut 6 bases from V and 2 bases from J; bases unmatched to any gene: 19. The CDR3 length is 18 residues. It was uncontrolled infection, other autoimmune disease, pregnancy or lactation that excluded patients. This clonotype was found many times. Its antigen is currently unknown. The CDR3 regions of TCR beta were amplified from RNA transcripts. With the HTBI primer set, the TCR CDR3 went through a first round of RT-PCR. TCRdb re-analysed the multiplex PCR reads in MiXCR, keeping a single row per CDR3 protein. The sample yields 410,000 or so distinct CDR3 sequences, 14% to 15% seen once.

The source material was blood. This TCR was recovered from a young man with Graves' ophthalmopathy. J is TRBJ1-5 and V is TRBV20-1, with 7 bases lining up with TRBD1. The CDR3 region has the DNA TGCAGTGCAAAAGACAGGGATAAGGTGAGGTTGGGCAATCAGCCCCAGCATTTT. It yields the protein CSAKDRDKVRLGNQPQHF.